This T cell receptor beta chain appears in the sequencing data of a study of shared clonotypes between healthy human individuals. Several immunoSEQ plates received, in even portions, the genomic DNA of each subset. Profiled with immunoSEQ multiplex PCR; TCRdb holds only in-frame clones, not every one. In the table there are some 1,600,000 clones, 98% of which are singletons. Study-wide findings and caveats: Larger estimated richness was generally seen in naive subsets than in memory subsets. Clonotypes shared by all four donors outscored non-shared clonotypes in generation probability.

A remark on this clone: Antigen: not known. A read error may produce the germline difference seen at one junction end.

This TCR was sampled from a man aged 25-40 years in good health. The material sequenced was naive CD4+ T cells sorted from blood. The subset was: CD45RA+ positively selected.

CDR3 bases: TGCGCCAGCAGAGGACAGGGAGAAATACTGTTTTTT. It encodes CASRGQGEILFF. This rearrangement joins TRBV5-1 to TRBJ1-4; 8 positions match TRBD1. Germline assignment: CDR1 SGHRS and CDR2 YFSETQ. This CDR3 region has 12 residues.